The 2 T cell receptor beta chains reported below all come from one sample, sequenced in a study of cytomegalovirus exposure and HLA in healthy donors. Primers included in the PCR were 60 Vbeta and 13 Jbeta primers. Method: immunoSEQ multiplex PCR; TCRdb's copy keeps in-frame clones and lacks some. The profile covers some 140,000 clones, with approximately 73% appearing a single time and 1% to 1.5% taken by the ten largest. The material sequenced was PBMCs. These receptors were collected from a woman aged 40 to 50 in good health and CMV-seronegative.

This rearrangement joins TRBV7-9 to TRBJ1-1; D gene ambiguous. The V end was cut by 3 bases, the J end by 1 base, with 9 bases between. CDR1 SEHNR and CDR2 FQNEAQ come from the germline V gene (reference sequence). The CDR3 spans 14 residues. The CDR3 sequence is CASSFGSGNTEAFF. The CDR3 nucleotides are TGTGCCAGCAGCTTTGGGTCAGGGAACACTGAAGCTTTCTTT.

The chain's CDR3 is CASRRQNTEAFF. In DNA, the CDR3 is TGTGCCAGCAGGAGACAGAACACTGAAGCTTTCTTT. This chain connects TRBV2 to TRBJ1-1; unclear D gene. V was clipped by 6 bases and J by 1 base, with 6 bases between them. The CDR3 runs to 12 residues. CDR1 is SNHLY and CDR2 is FYNNEI in the germline V gene. The full variable domain, completed using reference TRBV2 and TRBJ1-1, is EPEVTQTPSHQVTQMGQEVILRCVPISNHLYFYWYRQILGQKVEFLVSFYNNEISEKSEIFDDQFSVERPDGSNFTLKIRSTKLEDSAMYFCASRRQNTEAFFGQGTRLTVV.